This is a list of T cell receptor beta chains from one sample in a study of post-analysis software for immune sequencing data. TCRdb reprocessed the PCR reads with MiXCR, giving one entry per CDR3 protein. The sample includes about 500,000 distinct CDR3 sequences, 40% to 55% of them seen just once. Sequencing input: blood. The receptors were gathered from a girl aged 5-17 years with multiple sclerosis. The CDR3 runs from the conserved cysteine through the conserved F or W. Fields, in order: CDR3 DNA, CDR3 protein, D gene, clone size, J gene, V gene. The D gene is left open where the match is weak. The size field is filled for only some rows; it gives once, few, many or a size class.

DNA: TGTGCCAGCAGCTTAGCAGCAGATGAGCAGTTCTTC
CDR3: CASSLAADEQFF
D: NA
size: NA
J: TRBJ2-1
V: TRBV7-9

DNA: TGTGCCAGCAGTTCCCCGGGACAGGGCCACGAGCAGTACTTC
CDR3: CASSSPGQGHEQYF
D: TRBD1
size: few
J: TRBJ2-7
V: TRBV27

DNA: TGCGCCAGCAGCTTGGAGGGGACTAGCGGGAGGGTCCAGTTCTTC
CDR3: CASSLEGTSGRVQFF
D: TRBD2
size: NA
J: TRBJ2-1
V: TRBV5-1

DNA: TGTGCCAGCAGCTTAAGGGGGGGCGCGGCTACGCAGTATTTT
CDR3: CASSLRGGAATQYF
D: NA
size: NA
J: TRBJ2-3
V: TRBV7-3

DNA: TGCAGTGCTCTGACTAGCACCACCCTCTACAATGAGCAGTTCTTC
CDR3: CSALTSTTLYNEQFF
D: TRBD2
size: once
J: TRBJ2-1
V: TRBV20-1

DNA: TGCGCCAGCAGCTTGGACCAGACTACCTACGAGCAGTACTTC
CDR3: CASSLDQTTYEQYF
D: NA
size: few
J: TRBJ2-7
V: TRBV5-1

DNA: TGCAGTGCTAGAGACCGACTAGCGGCTAATATGGCCCAGTACTTC
CDR3: CSARDRLAANMAQYF
D: TRBD2
size: NA
J: TRBJ2-5
V: TRBV20-1

DNA: TGCGCCAGCAGCTTGGCCACAGGGGCCGGGGATGCGCAGTTCTTC
CDR3: CASSLATGAGDAQFF
D: TRBD1
size: few
J: TRBJ2-1
V: TRBV5-1

DNA: TGTGCCAGCACCCCCCACCGGGACCAGTACAATGAGCAGTTCTTC
CDR3: CASTPHRDQYNEQFF
D: NA
size: NA
J: TRBJ2-1
V: TRBV12-3/TRBV12-4

DNA: TGCAGTGCTAGAGTCCCAGGGGGGAGCTCTGGGGCCAACGTCCTGACTTTC
CDR3: CSARVPGGSSGANVLTF
D: NA
size: few
J: TRBJ2-6
V: TRBV20-1

DNA: TGTGCCAGCAGCGTTGGGTACAACTCCTACGAGCAGTACTTC
CDR3: CASSVGYNSYEQYF
D: NA
size: NA
J: TRBJ2-7
V: TRBV9

DNA: TGTGCCAGCAGTTACAACGGAAATAGCAATCAGCCCCAGCATTTT
CDR3: CASSYNGNSNQPQHF
D: NA
size: few
J: TRBJ1-5
V: TRBV6-2/TRBV6-3

DNA: TGTGCCGAAAGCCCGGGACTAGCGGCCACACCAATAAACACCGGGGAGCTGTTTTTT
CDR3: CAESPGLAATPINTGELFF
D: TRBD2
size: NA
J: TRBJ2-2
V: TRBV27

DNA: TGCAGCGTTAGGTCCGGCGAGCAGTACTTC
CDR3: CSVRSGEQYF
D: NA
size: NA
J: TRBJ2-7
V: TRBV29-1

DNA: TGTGCCAGCAGTGGGAGGAGCGGGAAGGGGGAGACCCAGTACTTC
CDR3: CASSGRSGKGETQYF
D: TRBD2
size: NA
J: TRBJ2-5
V: TRBV12-3/TRBV12-4

DNA: TGTGCCAGCAGCGGTCGGGCGGGAGCCCAAGAGACCCAGTACTTC
CDR3: CASSGRAGAQETQYF
D: TRBD2
size: NA
J: TRBJ2-5
V: TRBV7-9

DNA: TGTGCCACAACGGACGGATACAATGAGCAGTTCTTC
CDR3: CATTDGYNEQFF
D: NA
size: NA
J: TRBJ2-1
V: TRBV15

DNA: TGTGCCAGCAGCCAAAGTGGGACTAGCGACGACAATGAGCAGTTCTTC
CDR3: CASSQSGTSDDNEQFF
D: TRBD2
size: NA
J: TRBJ2-1
V: TRBV3-1

DNA: TGTGCCAGCTCACCACCGGGACTAGCCCAGAACACCGGGGAGCTGTTTTTT
CDR3: CASSPPGLAQNTGELFF
D: TRBD2
size: NA
J: TRBJ2-2
V: TRBV18

DNA: TGTGCCAGCAGCTTATTGACGGCCTACAATGAGCAGTTCTTC
CDR3: CASSLLTAYNEQFF
D: NA
size: NA
J: TRBJ2-1
V: TRBV7-2

DNA: TGTGCCAGCAGCTTTGCCGTTGACAGGGTGGCTGAAGCTTTCTTT
CDR3: CASSFAVDRVAEAFF
D: TRBD1
size: NA
J: TRBJ1-1
V: TRBV12-3/TRBV12-4

DNA: TGTGCCAGCAGCCTATCGGGGCCCCCGAATCAGCCCCAGCATTTT
CDR3: CASSLSGPPNQPQHF
D: NA
size: few
J: TRBJ1-5
V: TRBV6-5

DNA: TGCAGTGCTAAACCCGGGACAGGAGGCTACGAGCAGTACTTC
CDR3: CSAKPGTGGYEQYF
D: TRBD1
size: NA
J: TRBJ2-7
V: TRBV20-1

DNA: TGCGCCAGCAGCACAGGTCCGGGACAGCCTAATGAAAAACTGTTTTTT
CDR3: CASSTGPGQPNEKLFF
D: TRBD1
size: NA
J: TRBJ1-4
V: TRBV4-1